This TCR beta chain was profiled in a study of blood T cell repertoires in COVID-19. About the research overall: COVID-19 samples, acute and convalescent, were from the United States, Italy and Spain. T cells, B-cell-depleted T cells, or PBMCs supplied cDNA or gDNA.

V gave up 6 bases and J gave up 7 bases; unmatched junction bases: 15. CDR3 length: 16 residues. Germline CDR1 and CDR2: SNHLY and FYNNEI. Original handling: The authors estimated nucleated cell counts from reference gene primer amplification. Sequencing used immunoSEQ multiplex PCR; TCRdb keeps in-frame clones, though not all of them. From that table come the V and J calls and clone size; the DNA was used to work out D and trimming. The sample has about 140,000 clones; about 90% are singletons. Source material: peripheral blood. The rearrangement uses TRBV2 and TRBJ1-5; 7 bases are shared with TRBD1. This receptor was identified in a woman older than 75 with acute or convalescent COVID-19. In DNA form, the CDR3 reads TGTGCCAGCAGCCCTGGGGGTACAGGGGTCGGGCAGCCCCAGCATTTT. Its translation is CASSPGGTGVGQPQHF.